The following is a TCR beta chain sequence with its context. The antigen is not known. Every bit of the isolated RNA underwent reverse transcription, so sequencing read expressed TCRB transcripts. TCRdb's copy holds only in-frame clones and misses some; the assay was immunoSEQ multiplex PCR. The table has 140,000 or so clones, more than 9% seen once. The trim removed 8 bases at V and 6 bases at J, leaving 5 bases unmatched. Germline V gene sequence: CDR1 ENHRY, CDR2 SYGVKD. The CDR3 is 12 amino acids. The data are from a study of beta chain features in type 1 diabetes. Findings and caveats of the study: cDNA-based reads could over-represent cells with high TCR expression. Healthy donors had naive, central memory and Treg TCRB repertoires that appeared less similar than those seen among patients. Fewer insertions but more deletions were seen at VDJ junctions in type 1 diabetes patients.

The TCR originated in a man between 18 and 29 years old in good health. What was sequenced was naive CD4+ T cells from blood. The chain carries TRBV10-3 and TRBJ1-2, with TRBD1 identical over 8 bases. The DNA for the CDR3 is TGTGCCATCTCACAGGGGGGAGATGGCTACACCTTC. This encodes CAISQGGDGYTF.